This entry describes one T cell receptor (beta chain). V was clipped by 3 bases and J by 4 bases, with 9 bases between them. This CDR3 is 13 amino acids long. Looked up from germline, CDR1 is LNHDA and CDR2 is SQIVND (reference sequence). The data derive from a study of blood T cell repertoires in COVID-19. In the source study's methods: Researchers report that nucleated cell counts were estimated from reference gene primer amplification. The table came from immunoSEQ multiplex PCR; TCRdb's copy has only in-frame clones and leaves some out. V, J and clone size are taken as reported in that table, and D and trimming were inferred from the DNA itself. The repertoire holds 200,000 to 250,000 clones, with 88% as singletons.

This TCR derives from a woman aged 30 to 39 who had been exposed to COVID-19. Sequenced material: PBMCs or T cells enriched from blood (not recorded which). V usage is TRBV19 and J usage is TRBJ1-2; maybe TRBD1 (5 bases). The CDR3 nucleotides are TGTGCCAGTAGTATGATAGGGGTCTATGGCTACACCTTC. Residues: CASSMIGVYGYTF.